The T cell receptor beta chain described here comes from a study of Ad26.COV2.S vaccination and SARS-CoV-2 variants. Across the whole study: Administration of Ad26.COV2.S was intramuscular, either once or twice 56 days apart.

Treatment of the sample: about 20 received Ad26.COV2.S at low or high dose, single or two shots; roughly 5 received placebo; per-sample allocation not given. On day 63 after the first injection, vaccine and placebo recipients gave samples. The data were produced by immunoSEQ multiplex PCR, yet TCRdb's version contains in-frame clones alone and is incomplete. Of about 390,000 clones in the sample, 92% were seen once. V lost 1 base, J lost 0 bases, and 9 bases lay in between. The V gene's germline CDR1 is LGHNA and CDR2 YSLEER. The length of the CDR3 is 16 residues. The V gene is TRBV4-3, the J gene TRBJ1-4; D perhaps matches TRBD1 (6 bases). Material: peripheral blood, obtained in a trial of Ad26.COV2.S vaccine versus placebo. This receptor was identified in a person aged 18-60 years who received the Ad26.COV2.S COVID-19 vaccine or a placebo. The CDR3 region is CASSQGGHATNEKLFF. The CDR3 nucleotides are TGCGCCAGCAGCCAAGGGGGACATGCAACTAATGAAAAACTGTTTTTT.